This T cell receptor (beta chain) was sequenced in a study of memory CD4+ T cells and cytomegalovirus serostatus. Study overall: Donors were healthy Belgian adults, 10 or so CMV seropositive and approximately 23 seronegative. Study-wide findings and caveats: Suggested: most of the CMV-linked TCR signature lies in CD4+ memory cells.

CDR3 length equals 14 residues. Germline loops: CDR1 LNHDA, CDR2 SQIVND (reference sequence). V gave up 3 bases and J gave up 4 bases; unmatched junction bases: 1. Comment on this clone: What it binds is unknown. This specimen includes other DNA sequences encoding the same CDR3.

The data were produced by immunoSEQ multiplex PCR, yet TCRdb's version contains in-frame clones alone and is incomplete. The data hold under 50,000 clones, with around 80% observed a single time. The sort gate was single viable CD3+CD4+CD8-CD45RO+ cells for memory CD4+ T cells. Serum IgG to CMV pp150, pp28, p38 and p52 defined serostatus. After thawing, CD4+ T cells were positively selected. The clonotype comes from an adult in good health and CMV-seropositive. Sample: memory CD4+ T cells from blood. The V call is TRBV19, the J call TRBJ2-5; 11 bases line up with TRBD1. The CDR3 protein is CASSIGQGAETQYF. The CDR3 nucleotides are TGTGCCAGTAGTATCGGACAGGGGGCAGAGACCCAGTACTTC.